This T cell receptor (beta chain) is drawn from a study of blood T cell repertoires in COVID-19. Germline-derived CDR1 and CDR2 are SGHVS and FQNEAQ. Trimming removed 3 bases from V and 3 bases from J, with 15 bases in between. The length of the CDR3 is 16 residues. Repertoires were generated with immunoSEQ multiplex PCR, while TCRdb's copy carries only in-frame clones and drops some. Among roughly 150,000 clones listed, 75% to 90% were seen once. V gene TRBV7-8 combines with J gene TRBJ1-5; a possible D gene is TRBD1 (6 bases). Material: peripheral blood. This receptor was taken from a woman older than 75 with active or convalescent COVID-19. The CDR3 DNA reads as TGTGCCAGCAGCTTGGGGGTGGGGGGGCCCAATCAGCCCCAGCATTTT. It specifies CASSLGVGGPNQPQHF.